This TCR beta chain was profiled in a study of post-analysis software for immune sequencing data. Study findings and constraints: Controls had lower frequencies than patients of 4 or 5 TRBV segments, which included TRBV5-6, TRBV5-1 and TRBV20-1. Significantly lower normalized Chao1 diversity was found in patients with multiple sclerosis relative to controls.

In regard to this clonotype: What it binds is unknown.

From germline, CDR1 is GTSNPN and CDR2 SVGIG (reference sequence). There are 14 residues in the CDR3. Carried by the TCR beta cDNA libraries were unique molecular identifiers. T cells numbering about 1 to 10 million gave rise to about 490,000 cDNA molecules. A single record per CDR3 protein comes from TCRdb applying MiXCR to the PCR reads. In the table there are approximately 770,000 distinct CDR3 sequences, under 60% of which are singletons. The chain combines TRBV30 with TRBJ2-4; 10 bases map to TRBD1. The J call may be wrong; the DNA end is better matched by TRBJ2-7. The sample was blood. The TCR originated in a girl under 18 with multiple sclerosis. The CDR3 here is CAWSPRDRGYEQYF. DNA of the CDR3: TGTGCCTGGAGTCCCCGGGACAGGGGCTACGAGCAGTACTTC.